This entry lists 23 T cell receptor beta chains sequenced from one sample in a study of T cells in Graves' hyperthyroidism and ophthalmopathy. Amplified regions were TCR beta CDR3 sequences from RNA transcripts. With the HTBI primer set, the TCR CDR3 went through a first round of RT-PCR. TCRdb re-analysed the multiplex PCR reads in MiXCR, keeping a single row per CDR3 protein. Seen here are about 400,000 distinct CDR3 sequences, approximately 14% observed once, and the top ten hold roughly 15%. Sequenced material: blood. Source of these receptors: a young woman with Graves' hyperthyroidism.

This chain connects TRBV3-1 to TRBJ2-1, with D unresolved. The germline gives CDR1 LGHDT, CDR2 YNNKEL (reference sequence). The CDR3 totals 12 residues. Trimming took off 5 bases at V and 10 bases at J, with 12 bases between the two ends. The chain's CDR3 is CASSSTVQEQFF. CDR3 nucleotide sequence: TGTGCCAGCAGCTCAACAGTACAGGAGCAGTTCTTC.

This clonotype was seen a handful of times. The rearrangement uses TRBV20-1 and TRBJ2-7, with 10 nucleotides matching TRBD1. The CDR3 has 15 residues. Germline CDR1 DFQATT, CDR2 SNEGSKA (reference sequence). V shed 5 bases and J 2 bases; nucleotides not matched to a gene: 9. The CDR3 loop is CSAQNDRGLPYEQYF. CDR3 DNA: TGCAGTGCTCAAAACGACAGGGGGCTCCCCTACGAGCAGTACTTC.

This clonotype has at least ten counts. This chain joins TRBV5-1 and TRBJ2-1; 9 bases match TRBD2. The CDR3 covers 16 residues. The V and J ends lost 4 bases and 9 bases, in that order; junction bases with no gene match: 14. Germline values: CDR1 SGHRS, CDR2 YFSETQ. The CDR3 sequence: CASSADPAGGGGEQFF. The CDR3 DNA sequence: TGCGCCAGCAGCGCAGACCCAGCGGGGGGTGGGGGTGAGCAGTTCTTC. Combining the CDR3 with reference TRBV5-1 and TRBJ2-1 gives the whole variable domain KAGVTQTPRYLIKTRGQQVTLSCSPISGHRSVSWYQQTPGQGLQFLFEYFSETQRNKGNFPGRFSGRQFSNSRSEMNVSTLELGDSALYLCASSADPAGGGGEQFFGPGTRLTVL.

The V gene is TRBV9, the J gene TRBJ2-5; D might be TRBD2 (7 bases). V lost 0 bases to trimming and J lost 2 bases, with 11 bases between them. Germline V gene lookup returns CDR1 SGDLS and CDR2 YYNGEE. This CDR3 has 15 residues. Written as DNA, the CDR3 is TGTGCCAGCAGCGTAGCGGGGGGCTTTCAAGAGACCCAGTACTTC. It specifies CASSVAGGFQETQYF.

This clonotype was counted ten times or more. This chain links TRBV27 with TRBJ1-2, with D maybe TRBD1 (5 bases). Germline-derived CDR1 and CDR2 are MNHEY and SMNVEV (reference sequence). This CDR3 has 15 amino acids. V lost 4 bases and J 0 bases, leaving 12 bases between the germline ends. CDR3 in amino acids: CASSSAGSSNYGYTF. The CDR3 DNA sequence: TGTGCCAGCAGTTCTGCAGGGTCCTCTAACTATGGCTACACCTTC.

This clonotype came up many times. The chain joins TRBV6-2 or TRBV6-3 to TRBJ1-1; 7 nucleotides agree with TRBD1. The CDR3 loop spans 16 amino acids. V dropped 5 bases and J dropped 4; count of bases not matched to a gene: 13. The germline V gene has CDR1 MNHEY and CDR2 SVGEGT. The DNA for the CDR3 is TGTGCCAGCAGTCACGGACAGGCCATCAGGAGCACTGAAGCTTTCTTT. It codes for CASSHGQAIRSTEAFF.

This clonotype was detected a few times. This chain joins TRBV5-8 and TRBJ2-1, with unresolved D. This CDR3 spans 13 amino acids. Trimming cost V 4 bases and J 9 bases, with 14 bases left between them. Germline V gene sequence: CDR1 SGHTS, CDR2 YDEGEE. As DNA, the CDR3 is TGTGCCAGCAGCCGTAGTGGGCTTATTGAGCAGTTCTTC. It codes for CASSRSGLIEQFF.

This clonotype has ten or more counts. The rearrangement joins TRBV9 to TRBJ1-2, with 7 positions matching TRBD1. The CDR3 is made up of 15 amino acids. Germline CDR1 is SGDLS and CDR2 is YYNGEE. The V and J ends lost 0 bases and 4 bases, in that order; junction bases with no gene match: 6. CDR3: CASSVGQGPGYGYTF. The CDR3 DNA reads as TGTGCCAGCAGCGTAGGACAGGGCCCTGGCTATGGCTACACCTTC.

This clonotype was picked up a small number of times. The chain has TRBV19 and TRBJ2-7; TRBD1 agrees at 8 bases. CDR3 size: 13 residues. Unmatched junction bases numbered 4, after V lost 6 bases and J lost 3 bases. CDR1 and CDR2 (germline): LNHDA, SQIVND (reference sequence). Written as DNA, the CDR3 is TGTGCCAGTAGCGGGACAGGCCTCTACGAGCAGTACTTC. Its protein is CASSGTGLYEQYF. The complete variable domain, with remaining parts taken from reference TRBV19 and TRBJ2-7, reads DGGITQSPKYLFRKEGQNVTLSCEQNLNHDAMYWYRQDPGQGLRLIYYSQIVNDFQKGDIAEGYSVSREKKESFPLTVTSAQKNPTAFYLCASSGTGLYEQYFGPGTRLTVT.

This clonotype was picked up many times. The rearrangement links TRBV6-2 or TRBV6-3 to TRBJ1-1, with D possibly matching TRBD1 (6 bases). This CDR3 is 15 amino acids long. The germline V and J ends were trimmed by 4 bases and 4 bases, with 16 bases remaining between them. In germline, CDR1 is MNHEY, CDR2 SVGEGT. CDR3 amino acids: CASSLFGGAGTEAFF. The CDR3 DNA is TGTGCCAGCAGTTTATTTGGGGGCGCCGGCACTGAAGCTTTCTTT.

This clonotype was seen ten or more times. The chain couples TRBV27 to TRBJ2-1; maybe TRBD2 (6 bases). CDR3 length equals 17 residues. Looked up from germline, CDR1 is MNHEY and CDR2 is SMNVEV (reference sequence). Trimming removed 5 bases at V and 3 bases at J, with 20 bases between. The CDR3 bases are TGTGCCAGCAGTCCCGCCCGGGACTTCTCCAGCTACAATGAGCAGTTCTTC. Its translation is CASSPARDFSSYNEQFF.

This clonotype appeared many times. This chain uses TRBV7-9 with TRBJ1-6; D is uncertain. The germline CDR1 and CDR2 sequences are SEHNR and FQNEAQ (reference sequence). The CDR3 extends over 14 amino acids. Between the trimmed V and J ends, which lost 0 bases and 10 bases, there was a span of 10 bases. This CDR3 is CASSLAQSGSPLHF. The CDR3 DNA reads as TGTGCCAGCAGCTTAGCCCAGTCAGGCTCACCCCTCCACTTT.

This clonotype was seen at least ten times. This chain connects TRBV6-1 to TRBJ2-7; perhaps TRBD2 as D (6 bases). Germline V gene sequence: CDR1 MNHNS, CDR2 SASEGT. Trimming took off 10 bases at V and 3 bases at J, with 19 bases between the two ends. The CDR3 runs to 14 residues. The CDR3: CAIRDWETNYEQYF. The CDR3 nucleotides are TGTGCCATCCGGGACTGGGAAACTAACTACGAGCAGTACTTC.

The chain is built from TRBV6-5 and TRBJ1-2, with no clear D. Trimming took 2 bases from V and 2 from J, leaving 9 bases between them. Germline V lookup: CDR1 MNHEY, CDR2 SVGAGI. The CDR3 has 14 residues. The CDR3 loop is CASSYGVTNYGYTF. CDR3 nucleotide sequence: TGTGCCAGCAGTTACGGGGTTACCAACTATGGCTACACCTTC.

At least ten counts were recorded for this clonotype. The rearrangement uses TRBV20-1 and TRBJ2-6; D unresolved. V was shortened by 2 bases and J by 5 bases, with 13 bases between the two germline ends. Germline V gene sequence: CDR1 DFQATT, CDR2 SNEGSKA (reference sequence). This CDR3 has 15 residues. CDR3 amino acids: CSARPGVSRANVLTF. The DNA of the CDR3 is TGCAGTGCTAGACCAGGTGTGAGCAGGGCCAACGTCCTGACTTTC.

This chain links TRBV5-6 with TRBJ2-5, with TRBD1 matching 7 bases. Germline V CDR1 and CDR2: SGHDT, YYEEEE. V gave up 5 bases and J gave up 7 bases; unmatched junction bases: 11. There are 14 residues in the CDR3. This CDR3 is CASRVKGAGGTQYF. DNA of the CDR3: TGTGCCAGCAGAGTGAAGGGGGCAGGAGGGACCCAGTACTTC.

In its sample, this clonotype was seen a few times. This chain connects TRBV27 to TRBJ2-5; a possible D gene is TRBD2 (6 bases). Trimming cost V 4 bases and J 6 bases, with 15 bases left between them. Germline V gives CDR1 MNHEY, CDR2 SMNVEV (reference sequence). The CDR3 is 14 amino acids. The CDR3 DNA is TGTGCCAGCAGTTCCCCAAACGGGGGACAGACCCAGTACTTC. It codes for CASSSPNGGQTQYF.

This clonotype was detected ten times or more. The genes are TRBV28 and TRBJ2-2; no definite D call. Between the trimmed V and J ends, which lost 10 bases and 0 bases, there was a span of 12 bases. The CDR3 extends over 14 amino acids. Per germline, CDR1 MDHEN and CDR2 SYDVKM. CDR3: CANHSRTNTGELFF. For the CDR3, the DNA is TGTGCCAACCATAGCCGCACGAACACCGGGGAGCTGTTTTTT. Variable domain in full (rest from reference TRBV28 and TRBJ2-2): DVKVTQSSRYLVKRTGEKVFLECVQDMDHENMFWYRQDPGLGLRLIYFSYDVKMKEKGDIPEGYSVSREKKERFSLILESASTNQTSMYLCANHSRTNTGELFFGEGSRLTVL.

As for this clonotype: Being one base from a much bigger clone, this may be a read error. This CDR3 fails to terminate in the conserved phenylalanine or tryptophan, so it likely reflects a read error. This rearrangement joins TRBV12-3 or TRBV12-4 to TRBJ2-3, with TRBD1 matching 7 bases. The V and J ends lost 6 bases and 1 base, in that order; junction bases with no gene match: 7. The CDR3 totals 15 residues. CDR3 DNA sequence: TGTGCCAGCAGCCCCAACAGGGGAGGCACAGATACGCAGTATTAT. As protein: CASSPNRGGTDTQYY.

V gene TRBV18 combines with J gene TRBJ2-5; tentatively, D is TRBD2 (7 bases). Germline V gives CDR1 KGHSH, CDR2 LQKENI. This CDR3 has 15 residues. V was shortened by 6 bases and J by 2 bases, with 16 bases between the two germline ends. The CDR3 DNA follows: TGTGCCAGCTCCAAGGCGGGGGCGCGGCAAGAGACCCAGTACTTC. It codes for CASSKAGARQETQYF.

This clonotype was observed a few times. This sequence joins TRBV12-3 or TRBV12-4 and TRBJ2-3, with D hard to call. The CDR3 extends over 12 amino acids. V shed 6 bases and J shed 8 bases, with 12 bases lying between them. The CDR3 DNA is TGTGCCAGCAGCCAACCAGTAACTACGCAGTATTTT. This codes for CASSQPVTTQYF.

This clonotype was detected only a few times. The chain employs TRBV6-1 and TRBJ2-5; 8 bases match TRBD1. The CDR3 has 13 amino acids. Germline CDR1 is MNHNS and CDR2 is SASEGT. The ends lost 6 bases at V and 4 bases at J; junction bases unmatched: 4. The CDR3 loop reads CASRTGGGETQYF. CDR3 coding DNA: TGTGCCAGCAGAACAGGGGGAGGAGAGACCCAGTACTTC.

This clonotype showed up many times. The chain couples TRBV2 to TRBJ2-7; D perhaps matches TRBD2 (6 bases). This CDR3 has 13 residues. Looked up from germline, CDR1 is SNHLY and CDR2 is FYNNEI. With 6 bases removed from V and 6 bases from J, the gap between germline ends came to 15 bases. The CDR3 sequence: CASSTRGLSEQYF. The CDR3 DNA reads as TGTGCCAGCAGCACCCGGGGACTCTCCGAGCAGTACTTC.